A selection of T cell receptor beta chains follows, all from one sample in a study of blood T cells in healthy people across ages. TCRdb reprocessed the 5' RACE reads with MiXCR, giving one entry per CDR3 protein. This sample carries about 1.8 million distinct CDR3 sequences, around 48% of them seen once, and the ten largest clones take around 2.1%. The source material was blood. Receptor source: a woman aged 40 to 50 in good health. Both conserved end residues are part of each CDR3. The order of the fields is D gene, clone size, V gene, J gene, CDR3 DNA, CDR3 protein. The D gene is left open where the match is weak. Clone sizes are given selectively: once, few, many, or a class where the clone is expanded.

TRBD1	NA	TRBV28	TRBJ2-5	TGTGCCAGCAGTCGAAACGACAGGGACCAAGAGACCCAGTACTTC	CASSRNDRDQETQYF
NA	many	TRBV10-3	TRBJ2-7	TGTGCCATCAGTGAGTCGAACAGTCTCTACGAGCAGTACTTC	CAISESNSLYEQYF
TRBD1	NA	TRBV15	TRBJ1-6	TGTGCCACCAGCACCCATCGGACAGGGTTAAATTCACCCCTCCACTTT	CATSTHRTGLNSPLHF
TRBD1	NA	TRBV7-2	TRBJ2-1	TGTGCCAGCAGCTTAGGTCAGGGGGCAGTTCCCTACAATGAGCAGTTCTTC	CASSLGQGAVPYNEQFF
TRBD2	NA	TRBV9	TRBJ2-3	TGTGCCAGCAGCGGGATGGCTAGCGGGGTAGCAGATACGCAGTATTTT	CASSGMASGVADTQYF
NA	NA	TRBV2	TRBJ2-1	TGTGCCAGCAGTCCTTTTTCTAGCTCCTACAATGAGCAGTTCTTC	CASSPFSSSYNEQFF
NA	NA	TRBV7-2	TRBJ2-4	TGTGCCAGCAGCTTAGCTGGACGAGCCGAGGCCAAAAACATTCAGTACTTC	CASSLAGRAEAKNIQYF
TRBD1	few	TRBV10-3	TRBJ2-1	TGTGCCATCAGTCCAGACAGGGGTCCCTACAATGAGCAGTTCTTC	CAISPDRGPYNEQFF
NA	few	TRBV7-9	TRBJ1-2	TGTGCCAGCAGCACCGACAGGCCCGCCTTCTACACCTTC	CASSTDRPAFYTF
NA	NA	TRBV10-3	TRBJ1-5	TGTGCCATCAGCTCAAGTACATACAATCAGCCCCAGCATTTT	CAISSSTYNQPQHF
NA	NA	TRBV4-1	TRBJ2-3	TGCGCCAGCAGCCAAGGGGATTCCGGCACAGATACGCAGTATTTT	CASSQGDSGTDTQYF
NA	once	TRBV7-9	TRBJ1-6	TGTGCCAGCAGCTTTAACTCTAGGAATTCACCCCTCCACTTT	CASSFNSRNSPLHF
NA	NA	TRBV4-2	TRBJ2-1	TGTGCCAGCAGCCAAGATAGCGGGACAGCAATCAATGAGCAGTTCTTC	CASSQDSGTAINEQFF
TRBD1	NA	TRBV4-2	TRBJ1-5	TGTGCCAGCAGCCTATCCGGGACAGAATGCAATCAGCCCCAGCATTTT	CASSLSGTECNQPQHF
TRBD1	few	TRBV10-3	TRBJ2-1	TGTGCCATCAGCTTCTCAGGGGGCTCATACAATGAGCAGTTCTTC	CAISFSGGSYNEQFF
TRBD2	NA	TRBV20-1	TRBJ2-1	TGCAGTGCTCCTCGGACTAGCGGGGGGATGGAGCAGTTCTTC	CSAPRTSGGMEQFF
NA	NA	TRBV7-9	TRBJ2-1	TGTGCCAGCAGCGCAGGGACCTCGGAGACCCAGTTCTTC	CASSAGTSETQFF
TRBD1	NA	TRBV18	TRBJ2-5	TGTGCCAGCTCACCCACAGGGGGCGATTACAATGATCAGTACTTC	CASSPTGGDYNDQYF
NA	NA	TRBV10-3	TRBJ1-1	TGTGCCATCAGGGGAACATCTGGTGCTGAAGCTTTCTTT	CAIRGTSGAEAFF
NA	NA	TRBV29-1	TRBJ1-1	TGCAGCGTTGCTCGTGACAGGCCCGTCGCTTTCTTT	CSVARDRPVAFF
NA	NA	TRBV6-5	TRBJ1-2	TGTGCCAGCAGTTACAGGGGGACCTCCTGGTCCGCTAAAGGTTACACCTTC	CASSYRGTSWSAKGYTF
NA	few	TRBV3-1	TRBJ1-2	TGTGCCAGCAGCCAAGGGACAACCTCCGTTAGTGGCTACACCTTC	CASSQGTTSVSGYTF
TRBD2	few	TRBV4-3	TRBJ2-3	TGCGCCAGCAGCCAAGAAACGGGACTAGCGGGGGGAAGGGATACGCAGTATTTT	CASSQETGLAGGRDTQYF
TRBD1	NA	TRBV6-5	TRBJ2-1	TGTGCCAGCAGCCCTGTGGACAGGGTGTTCTACAATGAGCAGTTCTTC	CASSPVDRVFYNEQFF
NA	NA	TRBV18	TRBJ2-6	TGTGCCAGCTCACCACAAGGCTCTCCCTCTGGGGCCAACGTCCTGACTTTC	CASSPQGSPSGANVLTF
NA	NA	TRBV7-2	TRBJ1-2	TGTGCCAGCAGCCCGGGGGTGTCGGGGGCGCTGATCTATGGCTACACCTTC	CASSPGVSGALIYGYTF
TRBD2	NA	TRBV3-1	TRBJ2-3	TGTGCCAGCAGCCACGAGCGGGGCCCGGTGGATACGCAGTATTTT	CASSHERGPVDTQYF
NA	NA	TRBV4-2	TRBJ1-4	TGTGCCAGCAGCCAAGTACCAGCCAATAATGAAAAACTGTTTTTT	CASSQVPANNEKLFF
TRBD2	NA	TRBV7-2	TRBJ2-2	TGTGCCAGCAGCTCCGGGGGGTTCGGGGAGCTGTTTTTT	CASSSGGFGELFF
NA	NA	TRBV7-2	TRBJ1-1	TGTGCCAGCAGTCCCGGGTCTCAGGGGCCGATGAACACTGAAGCTTTCTTT	CASSPGSQGPMNTEAFF
NA	few	TRBV4-2	TRBJ1-1	TGTGCCAGCAGCCAACCAAACGAGGGGCTGAGCGCTGAAGCTTTCTTT	CASSQPNEGLSAEAFF
NA	NA	TRBV20-1	TRBJ1-1	TGCAGTGCTAGAGTCCGGGGGAACACTGAAGCTTTCTTT	CSARVRGNTEAFF
NA	few	TRBV28	TRBJ2-7	TGTGCCAGCAGACTTACCCAAGGCGACTCCTACGAGCAGTACTTC	CASRLTQGDSYEQYF
NA	NA	TRBV20-1	TRBJ2-1	TGCAGTGCAAAATCTTTCCTCCGGGACTTAAACAATGAGCAGTTCTTT	CSAKSFLRDLNNEQFF
NA	NA	TRBV7-9	TRBJ2-3	TGTGCCAGCAGCTTAGGCCCCGGGGGCCCAGATACGCAGTATTTT	CASSLGPGGPDTQYF
NA	few	TRBV20-1	TRBJ2-1	TGCAGTGTCCTCCCACACGATTTCAACAATGAGCAGTTCTTC	CSVLPHDFNNEQFF
TRBD1	NA	TRBV10-3	TRBJ2-7	TGTGCCATCAGCACAGGGGGCCACGAGCAGTACTTC	CAISTGGHEQYF
NA	NA	TRBV5-1	TRBJ1-1	TGCGCCAGCAGCGTGGGTATAGGCACTGAAGCTTTCTTT	CASSVGIGTEAFF
TRBD1	NA	TRBV20-1	TRBJ2-5	TGCAGTGCTAGAGATTGGCCGGGACAGGGGGGAGAGACCCAGTACTTC	CSARDWPGQGGETQYF